These 10 T cell receptor beta chains were all obtained from the same sample, sequenced in a study of T cell repertoires in cytomegalovirus infection. These receptors have no identified antigens. Each CDR3 protein is one row after TCRdb ran MiXCR on the reads. The repertoire holds about 770,000 distinct CDR3 sequences, with 25% to 35% as singletons. Sample: cultured CD8+ T cells from PBMCs, taken from culture after CMV antigen stimulation. Source of these receptors: a human donor in good health (CMV status not recorded). Some clones in this sample may be carry-over from other donors' samples.

CDR3 amino acids: CASSYLAGEGNEQFF. In DNA, the CDR3 is TGTGCCAGCAGTTACCTAGCGGGGGAGGGGAATGAGCAGTTCTTC. The rearrangement uses TRBV27 and TRBJ2-1; TRBD2 matches at 10 bases. CDR1 MNHEY and CDR2 SMNVEV come from the germline V gene (reference sequence). The ends lost 4 bases at V and 7 bases at J; junction bases unmatched: 7. This CDR3 contains 15 residues.

This clonotype has ten or more counts. The chain's CDR3 is CASSLIAAANYGYTF. The CDR3 DNA sequence: TGTGCCAGCAGCTTAATAGCAGCCGCTAACTATGGCTACACCTTC. The chain carries TRBV7-6 and TRBJ1-2; no definite D call. The V gene's germline CDR1 is SGHVS and CDR2 FNYEAQ. V shed 2 bases and J shed 0 bases, with 10 bases lying between them. This CDR3 has 15 amino acids. Supplemented by reference TRBV7-6 and TRBJ1-2, the full variable domain reads GAGVSQSPRYKVTKRGQDVALRCDPISGHVSLYWYRQALGQGPEFLTYFNYEAQQDKSGLPNDRFSAERPEGSISTLTIQRTEQRDSAMYRCASSLIAAANYGYTFGSGTRLTVV.

The sample holds a few counts of this clonotype. V is TRBV7-9 and J is TRBJ1-2, with D uncertain. The CDR3 consists of 12 residues. Per germline, CDR1 SEHNR and CDR2 FQNEAQ (reference sequence). V lost 0 bases and J lost 10, with 9 bases in between. Here the CDR3 DNA reads TGTGCCAGCAGCTTAGCCGGGAGAGACTACACCTTC. Protein: CASSLAGRDYTF.

This clonotype was counted between two and nine times. The genes are TRBV7-6 and TRBJ2-7; D may be TRBD2 (7 bases). The CDR3 has 14 amino acids. Trimming removed 4 bases at V and 4 bases at J, with 14 bases between. The germline V gene has CDR1 SGHVS and CDR2 FNYEAQ. CDR3 coding DNA: TGTGCCAGCAGCTCGACGGGGGGCGCTTACGAGCAGTACTTC. It yields the protein CASSSTGGAYEQYF.

The gene calls are TRBV18 and TRBJ2-7, with no clear D. V lost 0 bases to trimming and J lost 0 bases, with 6 bases between them. This CDR3 is built from 14 residues. From germline, CDR1 is KGHSH and CDR2 LQKENI. The CDR3 coding sequence is TGTGCCAGCTCACCACCGCACAGCTCCTACGAGCAGTACTTC. It is translated as CASSPPHSSYEQYF.

This clonotype was seen more than once but under ten times. The rearrangement joins TRBV2 to TRBJ2-2; D unclear. This CDR3 contains 12 residues. V lost 6 bases, J lost 5 bases, and 7 bases lay in between. Germline-derived CDR1 and CDR2 are SNHLY and FYNNEI. The CDR3 bases are TGTGCCAGCAGGGTCCGGACCGGGGAGCTGTTTTTT. Its protein product is CASRVRTGELFF.

The rearrangement joins TRBV5-4 to TRBJ2-2, with D hard to call. The CDR3 consists of 12 residues. Germline V gene data show CDR1 as SGHNT and CDR2 as YYREEE (reference sequence). Trimming shortened V by 2 bases and J by 7 bases, and 6 bases separated the two germline ends. The CDR3 is CASSFGDGELFF. The CDR3 nucleotides are TGTGCCAGCAGCTTTGGGGACGGGGAGCTGTTTTTT.

V usage is TRBV5-4 and J usage is TRBJ2-1; D is perhaps TRBD2 (7 bases). This CDR3 region has 15 residues. V lost 5 bases, J lost 6 bases, and 18 bases lay in between. Germline assignment: CDR1 SGHNT and CDR2 YYREEE (reference sequence). The CDR3 nucleotides read TGTGCCAGCAGGTGGGGCCCAGGGGAGGGCAATGAGCAGTTCTTC. It translates to CASRWGPGEGNEQFF.

The rearrangement uses TRBV12-3 or TRBV12-4 and TRBJ2-1; D possibly corresponds to TRBD1 (5 bases). Trimming cost V 0 bases and J 8 bases, with 14 bases left between them. CDR3 size: 15 residues. The CDR3 DNA reads as TGTGCCAGCAGTTTAGCGCGCGACAGTGGGGATGAGCAGTTCTTC. This codes for CASSLARDSGDEQFF.

Turning to this clonotype: Just one base apart from a much larger clone, this may be a read error. The V call is TRBV7-2, the J call TRBJ2-3, with D possibly TRBD1 on 6 matching bases. The CDR3 is 16 residues long. CDR1 and CDR2 (germline): SGHTA, FQGNSA. The germline V and J ends were trimmed by 1 base and 7 bases, with 18 bases remaining between them. The CDR3 DNA reads as TGTGCCAGCAGCTTAGGGGGATCGGGACAAAGGAATACGCAGTATTTT. Its protein is CASSLGGSGQRNTQYF. Using reference TRBV7-2 and TRBJ2-3 for the parts outside the CDR3, the full variable domain is GAGVSQSPSNKVTEKGKDVELRCDPISGHTALYWYRQSLGQGLEFLIYFQGNSAPDKSGLPSDRFSAERTGGSVSTLTIQRTQQEDSAVYLCASSLGGSGQRNTQYFGPGTRLTVL.